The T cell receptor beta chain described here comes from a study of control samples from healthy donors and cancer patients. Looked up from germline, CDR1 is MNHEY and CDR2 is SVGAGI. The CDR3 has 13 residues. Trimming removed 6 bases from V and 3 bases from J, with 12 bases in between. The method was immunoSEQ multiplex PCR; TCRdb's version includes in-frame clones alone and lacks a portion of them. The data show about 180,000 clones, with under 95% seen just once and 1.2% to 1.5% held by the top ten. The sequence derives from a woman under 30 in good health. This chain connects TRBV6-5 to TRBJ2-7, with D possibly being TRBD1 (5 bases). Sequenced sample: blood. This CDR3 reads CASSSKTDYEQYF. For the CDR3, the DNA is TGTGCCAGCAGCAGTAAGACAGACTACGAGCAGTACTTC.